The sequence of this TCR beta chain was determined in a study of response to subunit inactivated influenza vaccine. Study results and limitations: Few additional T cells are recruited per seasonal influenza vaccination, authors suggested.

This CDR3 is 14 amino acids long. The germline gives CDR1 SGHRS, CDR2 YFSETQ. Trimming removed 1 base from V and 8 bases from J, with 13 bases in between. TCRdb independently ran MiXCR on the RT-PCR reads; one entry per CDR3 protein. The table records about 480,000 distinct CDR3 sequences, 10% to 15% of them present only once. This clonotype was detected a few times. Its antigen is unidentified. This chain uses TRBV5-1 with TRBJ2-1, with D perhaps matching TRBD1 (6 bases). Sequences were derived from PBMCs from blood, sampled 40 to 50 days after vaccination. The source is a man aged 50 to 60 who received an inactivated influenza vaccine. The CDR3 bases are TGCGCCAGCAGCTTGAGGACAGAACCCGATGAGCAGTTCTTC. This codes for CASSLRTEPDEQFF.